A selection of T cell receptor beta chains follows, all from one sample in a study of shared clonotypes between healthy human individuals. Here immunoSEQ multiplex PCR was the method, and the copy in TCRdb shows in-frame clones only, minus some. The sample holds about 680,000 clones, 73% seen once. Sequenced: memory CD4+ T cells sorted from blood. The receptors were gathered from a woman aged 30 to 39 in good health. Both conserved end residues are part of each CDR3. Fields, in order: J gene, D gene, clone size, V gene, CDR3 protein, CDR3 DNA. The D gene is left open where the match is weak. A row's size may be missing; if present it is once, few, many or a size class.

>TRBJ2-1|TRBD2|few|TRBV5-1
CASSLGRGDNEQFF
TGCGCCAGCAGCTTGGGACGGGGGGACAATGAGCAGTTCTTC
>TRBJ2-3|TRBD1|.|TRBV5-1
CASSLTGVGTDTQYF
TGCGCCAGCAGCTTGACAGGGGTGGGCACAGATACGCAGTATTTT
>TRBJ2-3|.|few|TRBV5-1
CASRRPRTERDTQYF
TGCGCCAGCAGACGACCCCGGACCGAGCGAGATACGCAGTATTTT
>TRBJ2-7|TRBD2|many|TRBV5-1
CASSDRTGGVYEQYF
TGCGCCAGCAGCGACCGGACGGGAGGGGTCTACGAGCAGTACTTC
>TRBJ2-1|.|.|TRBV10-2
CASSEGGKIVNEQFF
TGCGCCAGCAGTGAGGGAGGGAAGATCGTAAATGAGCAGTTCTTC
>TRBJ2-7|.|few|TRBV20-1
CSASQSYEQYF
TGCAGTGCCTCCCAGTCCTACGAGCAGTACTTC
>TRBJ1-2|TRBD1|.|TRBV28
CASSLTQGIGYTF
TGTGCCAGCAGTTTGACACAGGGGATTGGCTACACCTTC
>TRBJ2-1|TRBD2|.|TRBV5-1
CASSLAAGGRDEQFF
TGCGCCAGCAGCTTGGCGGCGGGAGGGCGCGATGAGCAGTTCTTC
>TRBJ2-1|.|many|TRBV7-2
CASRALLDSSSYNEQFF
TGTGCCAGCAGGGCCCTCCTGGACTCCTCATCCTACAATGAGCAGTTCTTC
>TRBJ2-2|.|.|TRBV7-2
CASSLAGPVNTGELFF
TGTGCCAGCAGCTTAGCCGGCCCCGTGAACACCGGGGAGCTGTTTTTT
>TRBJ2-7|.|.|TRBV28
CASSSAQGGSSYEQYF
TGTGCCAGCAGTTCGGCCCAGGGGGGGAGCTCCTACGAGCAGTACTTC
>TRBJ1-5|.|.|TRBV18
CASSPGQNNQPQHF
TGTGCCAGCTCACCTGGACAGAACAATCAGCCCCAGCATTTT
>TRBJ2-2|.|.|TRBV5-1
CASSVGNGGAGELFF
TGCGCCAGCAGCGTGGGGAACGGGGGCGCCGGGGAGCTGTTTTTT
>TRBJ1-2|.|.|TRBV7-2
CASSLQGPYGYTF
TGTGCCAGCAGCTTGCAGGGTCCCTATGGCTACACCTTC
>TRBJ1-1|.|.|TRBV7-9
CASSLTLQPAFF
TGTGCCAGCAGCTTGACATTACAACCGGCTTTCTTT
>TRBJ1-2|.|.|TRBV7-9
CASSLGDSYGYTF
TGTGCCAGCAGCTTAGGGGATTCCTATGGCTACACCTTC
>TRBJ2-2|.|.|TRBV4-2
CASSQDPTGELFF
TGTGCCAGCAGCCAAGACCCCACCGGGGAGCTGTTTTTT
>TRBJ2-3|TRBD1|.|TRBV2
CASRRTGAVTDTQYF
TGTGCCAGCAGACGAACAGGGGCAGTCACAGATACGCAGTATTTT
>TRBJ2-3|TRBD2|.|TRBV19
CASSSARTSGKQDTQYF
TGTGCCAGTAGTAGCGCCCGGACTAGCGGGAAACAAGATACGCAGTATTTT
>TRBJ1-2|.|.|TRBV7-2
CASSLAAGPEGYGYTF
TGTGCCAGCAGCTTAGCCGCGGGCCCGGAGGGTTATGGCTACACCTTC
>TRBJ1-2|TRBD1|.|TRBV5-6
CASSLGDRVKYGYTF
TGTGCCAGCAGCTTGGGGGACAGGGTTAAATATGGCTACACCTTC
>TRBJ2-3|TRBD1|.|TRBV6-1
CASSEQTGGAGTQYF
TGTGCCAGCAGTGAACAGACAGGGGGCGCGGGTACGCAGTATTTT
>TRBJ2-3|.|.|TRBV6-5
CASSLFRGLTDTQYF
TGTGCCAGCAGCCTCTTTCGGGGACTCACAGATACGCAGTATTTT
>TRBJ2-7|TRBD2|.|TRBV28
CASTGASGFLEQYF
TGTGCCAGCACGGGGGCTAGCGGGTTCTTGGAGCAGTACTTC
>TRBJ2-1|.|once|TRBV7-9
CASSPRLRQTDEQFF
TGTGCCAGCAGCCCCCGTTTGCGGCAGACCGATGAGCAGTTCTTC
>TRBJ2-3|.|.|TRBV7-7
CASSLGSGTYTDTQYF
TGTGCCAGCAGCTTAGGTTCGGGGACTTACACAGATACGCAGTATTTT
>TRBJ2-7|TRBD1|.|TRBV28
CASSLGTGMVYSYEQYF
TGTGCCAGCAGTCTCGGGACAGGGATGGTCTATTCCTACGAGCAGTACTTC
>TRBJ2-1|TRBD2|.|TRBV5-6
CASSSRAAGVNNEQFF
TGTGCCAGCAGCTCACGGGCGGCGGGGGTAAACAATGAGCAGTTCTTC
>TRBJ1-1|.|.|TRBV12-5
CASGPRAGTEAFF
TGTGCTAGTGGACCCAGGGCGGGCACTGAAGCTTTCTTT
>TRBJ2-5|TRBD1|.|TRBV10-2
CASTPGQGQETQYF
TGCGCCAGCACTCCGGGACAGGGTCAAGAGACCCAGTACTTC
>TRBJ2-1|.|once|TRBV7-2
CASSSQVGREQFF
TGTGCCAGCAGCTCTCAGGTGGGTCGTGAGCAGTTCTTC
>TRBJ1-2|.|many|TRBV5-4
CASSLYSVRNYGYTF
TGTGCCAGCAGCTTGTATAGCGTCAGAAACTATGGCTACACCTTC
>TRBJ1-5|.|once|TRBV19
CASRTGTTNQPQHF
TGTGCCAGTAGGACCGGGACAACCAATCAGCCCCAGCATTTT
>TRBJ2-5|.|.|TRBV5-8
CASSLDRETQYF
TGTGCCAGCAGCTTGGACAGGGAGACCCAGTACTTC
>TRBJ1-2|.|.|TRBV5-1
CASSLGSSENYGYTF
TGCGCCAGCAGCTTGGGCAGTTCGGAGAATTATGGCTACACCTTC
>TRBJ2-1|.|.|TRBV18
CASSPGIYNEQFF
TGTGCCAGCTCACCAGGGATCTACAATGAGCAGTTCTTC
>TRBJ2-7|.|.|TRBV28
CASSSPRAGRYEQYF
TGTGCCAGCAGTTCACCGAGGGCGGGGAGGTACGAGCAGTACTTC
>TRBJ2-7|.|.|TRBV29-1
CSVRTPSYEQYF
TGCAGCGTTCGGACTCCCTCCTACGAGCAGTACTTC
>TRBJ1-5|.|.|TRBV11-2
CASSLGADAPQHF
TGTGCCAGCAGCTTAGGCGCTGATGCGCCCCAGCATTTT
>TRBJ1-5|.|.|TRBV19
CASSMVGGYSNQPQHF
TGTGCCAGTAGTATGGTGGGGGGATATAGCAATCAGCCCCAGCATTTT
>TRBJ1-2|.|few|TRBV27
CASSSGGSNYGYTF
TGTGCCAGCAGTTCCGGCGGTTCTAACTATGGCTACACCTTC
>TRBJ2-1|TRBD2|.|TRBV5-1
CASSPSGTSGSEQFF
TGCGCCAGCAGCCCTTCCGGGACTAGTGGGAGTGAGCAGTTCTTC
>TRBJ1-5|.|.|TRBV20-1
CSGPGNQPQHF
TGCAGCGGTCCCGGAAATCAGCCCCAGCATTTT
>TRBJ2-2|.|.|TRBV7-2
CANQRSRLNTGELFF
TGTGCCAACCAACGGAGCAGACTAAACACCGGGGAGCTGTTTTTT
>TRBJ2-3|TRBD2|.|TRBV5-1
CASSGGRGSTDTQYF
TGCGCCAGCAGTGGCGGGAGGGGTAGCACAGATACGCAGTATTTT
>TRBJ1-2|.|.|TRBV28
CASSLVAVGYGYTF
TGTGCCAGCAGTTTGGTCGCGGTCGGGTATGGCTACACCTTC
>TRBJ2-7|TRBD2|few|TRBV2
CASSGREFDEQYF
TGTGCCAGCAGTGGGCGGGAGTTCGACGAGCAGTACTTC
>TRBJ1-5|.|few|TRBV7-6
CASSLGLGNQPQHF
TGTGCCAGCAGCTTAGGACTGGGCAATCAGCCCCAGCATTTT
>TRBJ1-5|TRBD1|.|TRBV2
CASSEQGGSNQPQHF
TGTGCCAGCAGTGAGCAGGGGGGGAGCAATCAGCCCCAGCATTTT
>TRBJ2-5|TRBD2|.|TRBV11-2
CASSLGWTSGVYEQYF
TGTGCCAGCAGCTTAGGTTGGACTAGCGGGGTGTATGAGCAGTACTTC